Given below is one T cell receptor (beta chain) in context. What it binds is not known. The entry originates in a study of blood T cells in healthy people across ages. It was with a sample-barcoded 5' primer and a J-beta primer mix that a second PCR of roughly 6 to 12 cycles was run. TCRdb re-derived calls from the 5' RACE reads in MiXCR, one entry per CDR3 protein. The data contain 850,000 to 1,300,000 distinct CDR3 sequences, under 45% of them singletons. All donors came from Russia, were Caucasian and healthy, and spanned ages 6 to 90. This CDR3 spans 11 amino acids. J was trimmed by 13 bases and V by 3 bases; bases with no gene match: 5. CDR1 is DFQATT, CDR2 SNEGSKA, per germline (reference sequence). General study points: Naive and antigen-experienced cells were not separated, limiting conclusive comparison. With naive T cell percentage, TCR beta diversity showed a strong correlation.

This receptor was taken from a woman in her fifties or sixties in good health. Specimen: blood. This rearrangement joins TRBV20-1 to TRBJ2-4; TRBD2 aligns across 8 bases. CDR3 residues: CSARGTGGQYF. The CDR3 coding sequence is TGCAGTGCTAGGGGGACGGGGGGGCAGTACTTC.